This TCR beta chain comes out of a study of T cell responses to AZD1222 COVID-19 vaccine. Findings and caveats of the study: Donors, mostly white British, included more females; clonal diversity was possibly underestimated.

Notes on this clone: Antigen: not known.

Germline V CDR1 and CDR2: LNHDA, SQIVND (reference sequence). The CDR3 is made up of 14 amino acids. V lost 0 bases, J lost 6 bases, and 9 bases lay in between. The table came from immunoSEQ multiplex PCR; TCRdb's copy has only in-frame clones and leaves some out. The sample yields around 99,000 clones, 70% to 90% seen once. This sequence joins TRBV19 and TRBJ2-1; the D gene is possibly TRBD2 (6 bases). The sequences come from peripheral blood, collected on day 0 of AZD1222 vaccination. The receptor's source is an adult in good health. CDR3 sequence reads: CASSIDLLANEQFF. CDR3 coding DNA: TGTGCCAGTAGTATAGATTTACTAGCCAATGAGCAGTTCTTC.